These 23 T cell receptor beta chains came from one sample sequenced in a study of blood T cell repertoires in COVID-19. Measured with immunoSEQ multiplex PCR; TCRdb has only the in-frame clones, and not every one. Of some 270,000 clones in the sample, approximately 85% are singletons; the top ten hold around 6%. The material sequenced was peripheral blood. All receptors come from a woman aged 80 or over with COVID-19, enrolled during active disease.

Here the CDR3 reads CASSINARSETQYF. CDR3 DNA: TGTGCCAGTAGTATTAACGCCAGATCTGAGACCCAGTACTTC. This chain joins TRBV19 and TRBJ2-5, with D unresolved. CDR1 and CDR2 from the germline V gene are LNHDA and SQIVND (reference sequence). The CDR3 has 14 amino acids. The V end lost 3 bases, the J end lost 5 bases, and 13 bases lay between the germline ends.

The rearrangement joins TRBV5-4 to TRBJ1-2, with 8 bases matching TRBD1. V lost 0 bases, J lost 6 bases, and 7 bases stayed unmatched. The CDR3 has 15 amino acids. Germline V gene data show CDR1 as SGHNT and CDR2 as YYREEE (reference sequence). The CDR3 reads CASSLGRDRPHGYTF. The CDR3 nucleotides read TGTGCCAGCAGCTTGGGCCGGGACAGGCCACATGGCTACACCTTC. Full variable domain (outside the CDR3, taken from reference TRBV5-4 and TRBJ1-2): ETGVTQSPTHLIKTRGQQVTLRCSSQSGHNTVSWYQQALGQGPQFIFQYYREEENGRGNFPPRFSGLQFPNYSSELNVNALELDDSALYLCASSLGRDRPHGYTFGSGTRLTVV.

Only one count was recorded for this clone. CDR3 bases: TGTGCCAGCAGCCCCCGGACTGGAAGCTACAATGAGCAGTTCTTC. Translated, it gives CASSPRTGSYNEQFF. This rearrangement joins TRBV9 to TRBJ2-1, with a possible D match to TRBD2 (5 bases). Trimming removed 4 bases from V and 3 bases from J, with 14 bases in between. This CDR3 is built from 15 residues. Germline V gene data show CDR1 as SGDLS and CDR2 as YYNGEE.

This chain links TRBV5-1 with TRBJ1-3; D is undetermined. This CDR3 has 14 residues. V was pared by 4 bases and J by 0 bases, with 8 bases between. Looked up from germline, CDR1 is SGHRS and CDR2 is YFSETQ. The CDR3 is CASSAGGSGNTIYF. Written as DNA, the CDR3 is TGCGCCAGCAGCGCCGGAGGCTCTGGAAACACCATATATTTT.

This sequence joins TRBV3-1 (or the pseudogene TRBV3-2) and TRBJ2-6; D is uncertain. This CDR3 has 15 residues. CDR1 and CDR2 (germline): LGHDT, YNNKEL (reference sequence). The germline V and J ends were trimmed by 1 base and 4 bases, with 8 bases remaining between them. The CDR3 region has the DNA TGTGCCAGCAGCCAAGCGAGGCCCGGGGCCAACGTCCTGACTTTC. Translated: CASSQARPGANVLTF.

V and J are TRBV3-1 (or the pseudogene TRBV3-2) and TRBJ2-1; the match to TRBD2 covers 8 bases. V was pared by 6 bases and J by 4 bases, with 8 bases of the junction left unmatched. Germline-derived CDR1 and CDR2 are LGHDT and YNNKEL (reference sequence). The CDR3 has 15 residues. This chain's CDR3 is CASRDSGVSYNEQFF. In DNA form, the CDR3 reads TGTGCCAGCAGAGATAGCGGGGTATCTTACAATGAGCAGTTCTTC.

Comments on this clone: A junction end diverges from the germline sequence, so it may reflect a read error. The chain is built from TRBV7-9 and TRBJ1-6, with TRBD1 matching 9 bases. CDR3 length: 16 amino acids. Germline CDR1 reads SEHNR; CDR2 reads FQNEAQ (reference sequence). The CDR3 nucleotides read TGTGCCAGCAGCTTGGGGACAGGGTCCTCTAATTCACCCCTCCACTTT. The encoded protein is CASSLGTGSSNSPLHF.

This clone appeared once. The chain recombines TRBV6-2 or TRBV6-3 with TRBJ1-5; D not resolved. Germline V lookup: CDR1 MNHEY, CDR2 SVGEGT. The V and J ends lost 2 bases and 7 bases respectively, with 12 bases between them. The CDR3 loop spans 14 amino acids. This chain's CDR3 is CASSYNSAGQPQHF. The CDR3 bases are TGTGCCAGCAGTTACAACTCTGCGGGGCAGCCCCAGCATTTT.

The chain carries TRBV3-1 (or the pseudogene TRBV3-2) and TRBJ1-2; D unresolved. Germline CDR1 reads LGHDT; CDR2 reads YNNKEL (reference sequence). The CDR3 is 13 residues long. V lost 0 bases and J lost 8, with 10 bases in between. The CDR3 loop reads CASSQDYRRGYTF. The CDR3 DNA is TGTGCCAGCAGCCAAGATTACCGGCGGGGCTACACCTTC.

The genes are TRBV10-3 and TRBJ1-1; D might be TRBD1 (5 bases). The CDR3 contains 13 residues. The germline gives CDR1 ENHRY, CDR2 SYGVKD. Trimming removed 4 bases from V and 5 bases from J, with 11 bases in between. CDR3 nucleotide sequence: TGTGCCATCAGTGGGGGGGTCTTTACTGAAGCTTTCTTT. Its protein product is CAISGGVFTEAFF.

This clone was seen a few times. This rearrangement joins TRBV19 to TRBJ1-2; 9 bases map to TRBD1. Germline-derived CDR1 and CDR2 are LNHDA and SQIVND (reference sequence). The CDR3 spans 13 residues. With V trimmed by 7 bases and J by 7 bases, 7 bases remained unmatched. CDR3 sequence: CASKQGADGGYTF. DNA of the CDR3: TGTGCCAGTAAACAGGGGGCTGATGGTGGCTACACCTTC.

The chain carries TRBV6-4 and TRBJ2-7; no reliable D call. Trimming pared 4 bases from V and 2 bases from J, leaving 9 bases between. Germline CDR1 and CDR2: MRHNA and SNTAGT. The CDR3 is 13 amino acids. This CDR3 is CASSGTEPYEQYV. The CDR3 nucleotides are TGTGCCAGCAGTGGAACAGAGCCCTACGAGCAGTACGTC.

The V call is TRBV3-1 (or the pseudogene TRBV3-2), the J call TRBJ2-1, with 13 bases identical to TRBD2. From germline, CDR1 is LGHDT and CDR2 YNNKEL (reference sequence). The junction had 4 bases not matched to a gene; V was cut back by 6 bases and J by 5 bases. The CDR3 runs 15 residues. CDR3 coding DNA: TGTGCCAGCAGTTTGACTAGCGGGGGGCACAATGAGCAGTTCTTC. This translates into CASSLTSGGHNEQFF.

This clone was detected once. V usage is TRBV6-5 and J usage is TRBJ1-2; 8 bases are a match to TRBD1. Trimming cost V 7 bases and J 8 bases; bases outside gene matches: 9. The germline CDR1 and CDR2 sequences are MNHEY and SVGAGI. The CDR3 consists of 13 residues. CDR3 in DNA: TGTGCCAGCACCCCGACAGGGGCGCAGGGCTACACCTTC. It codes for CASTPTGAQGYTF.

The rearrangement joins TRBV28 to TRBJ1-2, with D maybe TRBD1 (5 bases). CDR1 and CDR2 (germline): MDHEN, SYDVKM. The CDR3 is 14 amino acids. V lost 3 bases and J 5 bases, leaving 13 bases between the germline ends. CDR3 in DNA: TGTGCCAGCAGTTTGAAGGGTAGGGGTTATGGCTACACCTTC. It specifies CASSLKGRGYGYTF.

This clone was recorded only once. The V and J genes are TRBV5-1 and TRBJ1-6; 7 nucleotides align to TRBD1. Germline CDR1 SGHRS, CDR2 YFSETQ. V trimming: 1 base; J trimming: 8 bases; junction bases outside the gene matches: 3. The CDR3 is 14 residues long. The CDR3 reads CASSLNRGYSPLHF. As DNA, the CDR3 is TGCGCCAGCAGCTTGAACAGGGGTTATTCACCCCTCCACTTT. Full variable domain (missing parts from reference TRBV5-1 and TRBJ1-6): KAGVTQTPRYLIKTRGQQVTLSCSPISGHRSVSWYQQTPGQGLQFLFEYFSETQRNKGNFPGRFSGRQFSNSRSEMNVSTLELGDSALYLCASSLNRGYSPLHFGNGTRLTVT.

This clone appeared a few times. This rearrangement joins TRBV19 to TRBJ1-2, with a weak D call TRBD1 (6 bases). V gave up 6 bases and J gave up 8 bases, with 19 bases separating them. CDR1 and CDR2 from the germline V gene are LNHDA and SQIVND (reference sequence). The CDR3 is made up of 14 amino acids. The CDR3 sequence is CASSPSRGAGGYTF. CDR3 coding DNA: TGTGCCAGTAGCCCTTCGCGGGGGGCTGGGGGCTACACCTTC.

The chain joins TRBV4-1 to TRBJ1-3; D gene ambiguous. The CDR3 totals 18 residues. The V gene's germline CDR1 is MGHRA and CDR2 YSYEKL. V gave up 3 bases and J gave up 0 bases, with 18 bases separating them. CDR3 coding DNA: TGCGCCAGCAGCCAGTCGACTGCCCTGGGAGGCTCTGGAAACACCATATATTTT. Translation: CASSQSTALGGSGNTIYF.

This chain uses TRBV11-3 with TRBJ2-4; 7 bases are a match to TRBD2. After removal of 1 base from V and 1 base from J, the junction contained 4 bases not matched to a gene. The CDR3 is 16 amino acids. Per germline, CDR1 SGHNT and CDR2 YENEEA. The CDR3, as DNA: TGTGCCAGCAGCTTAGTGGGAGGGGTGGCCAAAAACATTCAGTACTTC. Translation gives CASSLVGGVAKNIQYF.

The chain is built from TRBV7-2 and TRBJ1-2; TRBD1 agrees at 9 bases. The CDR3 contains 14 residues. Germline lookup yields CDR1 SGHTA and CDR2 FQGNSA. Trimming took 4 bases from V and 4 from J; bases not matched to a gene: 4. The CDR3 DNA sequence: TGTGCCAGCAGCTCGGGACAGGGACCCTATGGCTACACCTTC. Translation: CASSSGQGPYGYTF.

The CDR3 loop is CAISVQGAGSPLHF. Written as DNA, the CDR3 is TGTGCCATCAGTGTTCAGGGGGCCGGATCACCCCTCCACTTT. The chain links TRBV10-3 to TRBJ1-6; 8 bases are a match to TRBD1. Germline V gene data show CDR1 as ENHRY and CDR2 as SYGVKD. This CDR3 comprises 14 residues. J gave up 10 bases and V 4 bases, and 6 bases lay outside the gene matches.

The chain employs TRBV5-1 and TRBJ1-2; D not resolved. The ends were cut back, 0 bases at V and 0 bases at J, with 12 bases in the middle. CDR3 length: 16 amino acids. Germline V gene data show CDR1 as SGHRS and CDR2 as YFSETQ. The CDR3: CASSLAPGPANYGYTF. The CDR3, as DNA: TGCGCCAGCAGCTTGGCCCCAGGCCCAGCTAACTATGGCTACACCTTC.

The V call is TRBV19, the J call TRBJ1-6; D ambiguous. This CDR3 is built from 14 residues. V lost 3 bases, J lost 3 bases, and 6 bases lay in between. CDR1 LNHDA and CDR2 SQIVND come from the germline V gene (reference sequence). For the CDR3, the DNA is TGTGCCAGTAGTATGGCCAGCTATAATTCACCCCTCCACTTT. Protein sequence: CASSMASYNSPLHF. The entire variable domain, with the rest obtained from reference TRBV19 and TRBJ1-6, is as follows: DGGITQSPKYLFRKEGQNVTLSCEQNLNHDAMYWYRQDPGQGLRLIYYSQIVNDFQKGDIAEGYSVSREKKESFPLTVTSAQKNPTAFYLCASSMASYNSPLHFGNGTRLTVT.